The 26 T cell receptor beta chains in this list originate from one sample, sequenced in a study of blood T cell repertoires in COVID-19. TCRdb's copy holds only in-frame clones and misses some; the assay was immunoSEQ multiplex PCR. There are about 240,000 clones in the sample; 75% to 90% occur only once, and roughly 9% lies in the top ten. The sample consisted of PBMCs or T cells enriched from blood (not recorded which). These receptors came from a man in his forties or fifties who had recovered from COVID-19.

In regard to this clone: At the DNA level, this CDR3 is encoded by other sequences in the same sample as well. The chain carries TRBV7-8 and TRBJ2-1; 11 bases align to TRBD2. The V segment lost 5 bases and the J segment 7 bases; nucleotides outside the gene matches: 1. The CDR3 loop spans 13 amino acids. Per germline, CDR1 SGHVS and CDR2 FQNEAQ. Here the CDR3 DNA reads TGTGCCAGCAGCCGACTAGCGGGAAATGAGCAGTTCTTC. Its protein is CASSRLAGNEQFF. Full variable domain (rest looked up from reference TRBV7-8 and TRBJ2-1): GAGVSQSPRYKVAKRGQDVALRCDPISGHVSLFWYQQALGQGPEFLTYFQNEAQLDKSGLPSDRFFAERPEGSVSTLKIQRTQQEDSAVYLCASSRLAGNEQFFGPGTRLTVL.

The chain employs TRBV9 and TRBJ2-7; a weak D match, TRBD1 (5 bases). The CDR3 length is 15 residues. The V end was cut by 1 base, the J end by 6 bases, with 17 bases between. Germline lookup yields CDR1 SGDLS and CDR2 YYNGEE. CDR3 sequence reads: CASSVTPRVNGEQYF. Here the CDR3 DNA reads TGTGCCAGCAGCGTAACACCCAGGGTCAATGGCGAGCAGTACTTC.

This clone was counted once. The chain employs TRBV5-1 and TRBJ2-7; 9 bases fit TRBD2. The CDR3 length is 15 residues. After removal of 0 bases from V and 2 bases from J, the junction contained 3 bases not matched to a gene. The germline V gene encodes CDR1 SGHRS and CDR2 YFSETQ. This CDR3 is CASSLVAGATYEQYF. CDR3 DNA sequence: TGCGCCAGCAGCTTGGTAGCGGGGGCGACCTACGAGCAGTACTTC.

The V call is TRBV6-5, the J call TRBJ1-2; TRBD1 matches at 7 bases. Trimming at V came to 1 base and at J to 5 bases, leaving 4 bases not matched to a gene. The CDR3 extends over 14 amino acids. Germline loops: CDR1 MNHEY, CDR2 SVGAGI. The CDR3, as DNA: TGTGCCAGCAGTTACTTGGGGACAGCTTATGGCTACACCTTC. Translation: CASSYLGTAYGYTF.

V usage is TRBV7-9 and J usage is TRBJ1-2, with D uncertain. Germline assignment: CDR1 SEHNR and CDR2 FQNEAQ (reference sequence). The CDR3 covers 14 residues. V shed 2 bases and J shed 5 bases, with 12 bases lying between them. CDR3 loop: CASSLIIDSYGYTF. In DNA form, the CDR3 reads TGTGCCAGCAGCTTAATTATAGACTCTTATGGCTACACCTTC.

V gene TRBV27 combines with J gene TRBJ2-1, with D uncertain. The germline CDR1 and CDR2 sequences are MNHEY and SMNVEV (reference sequence). The CDR3 totals 13 residues. Trimming shortened V by 9 bases and J by 1 base, and 10 bases separated the two germline ends. The CDR3 here is CASSGASYNEQFF. In DNA form, the CDR3 reads TGTGCCAGTTCCGGAGCGTCCTACAATGAGCAGTTCTTC.

The chain recombines TRBV6-2 or TRBV6-3 with TRBJ2-5; D is unresolved. V was cut by 6 bases and J by 0 bases, with 20 bases left in between. This CDR3 is 17 amino acids long. Germline V gives CDR1 MNHEY, CDR2 SVGEGT. This CDR3 reads CASSQDQTYRYQETQYF. CDR3 nucleotides: TGTGCCAGCAGCCAAGATCAGACATATAGATACCAAGAGACCCAGTACTTC.

The CDR3 coding sequence is TGTGCCAGCAGCCTACGACAGGGGCGTCGGGAGACCCAGTACTTC. This encodes CASSLRQGRRETQYF. V is TRBV6-2 or TRBV6-3 and J is TRBJ2-5, with 8 nucleotides matching TRBD1. Germline trimming cut 6 bases from V and 5 bases from J; bases unmatched to any gene: 11. The CDR3 covers 15 residues. From germline, CDR1 is MNHEY and CDR2 SVGEGT.

This clone was picked up one time. The chain has TRBV7-8 and TRBJ2-7; 8 nucleotides line up with TRBD2. Germline lookup yields CDR1 SGHVS and CDR2 FQNEAQ. CDR3 length: 15 residues. V trimming: 0 bases; J trimming: 8 bases; junction bases outside the gene matches: 9. The DNA for the CDR3 is TGTGCCAGCAGCTTAGCCGGAGCGGGCGGGGGGAAGCAGTACTTC. Protein: CASSLAGAGGGKQYF. Full variable domain (rest looked up from reference TRBV7-8 and TRBJ2-7): GAGVSQSPRYKVAKRGQDVALRCDPISGHVSLFWYQQALGQGPEFLTYFQNEAQLDKSGLPSDRFFAERPEGSVSTLKIQRTQQEDSAVYLCASSLAGAGGGKQYFGPGTRLTVT.

The V call is TRBV10-2, the J call TRBJ2-1; 12 nucleotides line up with TRBD1. Germline V lookup: CDR1 WSHSY, CDR2 SAAADI. The junction had 2 bases not matched to a gene; V was cut back by 2 bases and J by 6 bases. CDR3 length equals 15 residues. CDR3 loop: CASSEPGQGANEQFF. Here the CDR3 DNA reads TGCGCCAGCAGTGAGCCGGGACAGGGGGCCAATGAGCAGTTCTTC.

The V and J genes are TRBV28 and TRBJ2-3, with 11 bases matching TRBD2. The CDR3 consists of 15 residues. The V gene end was trimmed by 8 bases and the J gene end by 3 bases; junction bases not matched to a gene: 7. The germline CDR1 and CDR2 sequences are MDHEN and SYDVKM. The CDR3 region is CASQMTSGITDTQYF. CDR3 nucleotide sequence: TGTGCCAGCCAAATGACTAGCGGGATAACAGATACGCAGTATTTT.

J is TRBJ1-4 and V is TRBV3-1 (or the pseudogene TRBV3-2); a weak D match, TRBD1 (5 bases). Germline CDR1 is LGHDT and CDR2 is YNNKEL (reference sequence). The V and J ends lost 2 bases and 6 bases respectively, with 10 bases between them. The CDR3 spans 14 residues. The CDR3 sequence: CASSQYRGDEKLFF. CDR3 bases: TGTGCCAGCAGCCAATACCGGGGGGATGAAAAACTGTTTTTT.

This chain uses TRBV6-2 or TRBV6-3 with TRBJ2-5, with D tentatively TRBD2 (5 bases). There are 16 residues in the CDR3. From germline, CDR1 is MNHEY and CDR2 SVGEGT. V was trimmed by 5 bases and J by 2 bases, leaving 18 bases between them. The CDR3: CASSPPSGGLQETQYF. The CDR3, as DNA: TGTGCCAGCAGTCCCCCCTCGGGCGGGCTACAAGAGACCCAGTACTTC.

The chain recombines TRBV3-1 (or the pseudogene TRBV3-2) with TRBJ2-7; TRBD2 agrees at 9 bases. Trimming took 4 bases from V and 4 from J; bases not matched to a gene: 5. This CDR3 region has 14 residues. Germline assignment: CDR1 LGHDT and CDR2 YNNKEL (reference sequence). The CDR3 DNA reads as TGTGCCAGCAGCCCATTTGCGGGAGGGTACGAGCAGTACTTC. This translates into CASSPFAGGYEQYF.

Comments on this clone: An end of the junction differs from the germline gene, which may be a read error. This chain connects TRBV9 to TRBJ1-1, with D maybe TRBD1 (5 bases). The CDR3 runs to 14 residues. Germline V gene data show CDR1 as SGDLS and CDR2 as YYNGEE. The chain's CDR3 is CASSAGFLNAEAFF. CDR3 in DNA: TGTGCCAGCAGCGCAGGGTTCCTGAACGCTGAAGCTTTCTTT.

This chain links TRBV4-1 with TRBJ1-1, with unresolved D. The CDR3 runs to 14 residues. The V end was cut by 1 base, the J end by 7 bases, with 13 bases between. The V gene's germline CDR1 is MGHRA and CDR2 YSYEKL. The CDR3 loop is CASSQVWSRNEAFF. The CDR3 bases are TGCGCCAGCAGCCAAGTTTGGTCTAGGAATGAAGCTTTCTTT.

The V call is TRBV7-8, the J call TRBJ2-7; a weak D match, TRBD2 (7 bases). CDR1 and CDR2 from the germline V gene are SGHVS and FQNEAQ. The germline V and J ends were trimmed by 5 bases and 3 bases, with 17 bases remaining between them. CDR3 length: 15 residues. CDR3 loop: CASSGSRGGVYEQYF. As DNA, the CDR3 is TGTGCCAGCAGCGGGAGCAGGGGAGGGGTCTACGAGCAGTACTTC.

Comment on this clone: The junction does not match germline at one end; this may be a read error. V usage is TRBV4-3 and J usage is TRBJ2-5; TRBD2 agrees at 8 bases. CDR1 LGHNA and CDR2 YSLEER come from the germline V gene. The CDR3 has 14 amino acids. CDR3 in amino acids: CASSQRGSSGPIHF. In DNA form, the CDR3 reads TGCGCCAGCAGCCAGCGGGGGTCTAGCGGGCCCATACACTTC.

The gene calls are TRBV11-2 and TRBJ2-7, with D possibly TRBD1 on 5 matching bases. Germline CDR1 is SGHAT and CDR2 is FQNNGV. V dropped 2 bases and J dropped 2 bases, with 10 bases sitting between them. This CDR3 comprises 14 residues. CDR3 bases: TGTGCCAGCAGCTTAACGGACACAACCTACGAGCAGTACTTC. Its translation is CASSLTDTTYEQYF.

This clone came up once. CDR3 in DNA: TGTGCCAGTAGTGCGACTAAGAACACCGGGGAGCTGTTTTTT. The encoded protein is CASSATKNTGELFF. The rearrangement links TRBV19 to TRBJ2-2; possible D gene TRBD2, 5 bases. The length of the CDR3 is 14 residues. The germline V gene encodes CDR1 LNHDA and CDR2 SQIVND (reference sequence). V dropped 5 bases and J dropped 1 base, with 8 bases sitting between them. Complete variable domain (other parts from reference TRBV19 and TRBJ2-2): DGGITQSPKYLFRKEGQNVTLSCEQNLNHDAMYWYRQDPGQGLRLIYYSQIVNDFQKGDIAEGYSVSREKKESFPLTVTSAQKNPTAFYLCASSATKNTGELFFGEGSRLTVL.

The chain carries TRBV7-2 and TRBJ2-7, with TRBD1 matching 7 bases. The CDR3 has 13 residues. The V gene's germline CDR1 is SGHTA and CDR2 FQGNSA. V shed 4 bases, J shed 6 bases, and the junction held 6 bases outside the gene matches. CDR3 amino acids: CASSYLDRVEQYF. CDR3 DNA sequence: TGTGCCAGCAGCTACCTAGACAGGGTCGAGCAGTACTTC.

This clone turned up a few times. The chain recombines TRBV5-8 with TRBJ1-6, with unresolved D. V lost 0 bases, J lost 11 bases, and 15 bases lay in between. There are 15 residues in the CDR3. CDR1 is SGHTS and CDR2 is YDEGEE in the germline V gene. Written as DNA, the CDR3 is TGTGCCAGCAGCTTGGGACAAGGATGGAGGACACCCCTCCACTTT. This codes for CASSLGQGWRTPLHF.

This chain joins TRBV9 and TRBJ2-3, with 7 positions matching TRBD2. J was trimmed by 0 bases and V by 0 bases; bases with no gene match: 7. Germline V CDR1 and CDR2: SGDLS, YYNGEE. The CDR3 runs 17 residues. CDR3 nucleotides: TGTGCCAGCAGCGTAGCGGGGAGTAGCGGGAGCACAGATACGCAGTATTTT. Amino acid sequence: CASSVAGSSGSTDTQYF.

The gene calls are TRBV4-1 and TRBJ2-7; D uncertain. Trimming took 4 bases from V and 6 from J, leaving 10 bases between them. The germline V gene has CDR1 MGHRA and CDR2 YSYEKL. The CDR3 consists of 12 residues. This CDR3 is CASSPTRSEQYF. As DNA, the CDR3 is TGCGCCAGCAGCCCAACGAGGTCCGAGCAGTACTTC.

V and J are TRBV28 and TRBJ2-2; no firm D call. The CDR3 contains 14 residues. The V end lost 1 base, the J end lost 3 bases, and 6 bases lay between the germline ends. Germline V gene lookup returns CDR1 MDHEN and CDR2 SYDVKM. The CDR3 bases are TGTGCCAGCAGTTTATTACGAGACACCGGGGAGCTGTTTTTT. Amino acids: CASSLLRDTGELFF.

This clone occurred a few times. This rearrangement joins TRBV6-2 or TRBV6-3 to TRBJ1-1, with D unclear. Germline CDR1 and CDR2: MNHEY and SVGEGT. The CDR3 has 13 residues. The V and J ends lost 0 bases and 8 bases respectively, with 10 bases between them. The CDR3 protein is CASSYSEQPEAFF. The CDR3 DNA reads TGTGCCAGCAGTTACTCGGAACAGCCGGAAGCTTTCTTT.